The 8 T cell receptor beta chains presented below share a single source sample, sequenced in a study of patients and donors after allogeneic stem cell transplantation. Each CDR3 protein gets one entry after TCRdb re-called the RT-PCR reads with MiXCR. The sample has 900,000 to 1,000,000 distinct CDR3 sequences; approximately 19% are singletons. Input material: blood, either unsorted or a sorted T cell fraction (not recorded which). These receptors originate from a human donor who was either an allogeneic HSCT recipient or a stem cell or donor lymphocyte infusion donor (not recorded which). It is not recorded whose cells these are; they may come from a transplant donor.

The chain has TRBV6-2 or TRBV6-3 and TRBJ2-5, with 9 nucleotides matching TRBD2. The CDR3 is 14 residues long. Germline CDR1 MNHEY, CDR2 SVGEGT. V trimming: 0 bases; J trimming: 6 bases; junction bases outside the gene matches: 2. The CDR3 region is CASSYSAGGKTQYF. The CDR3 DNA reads TGTGCCAGCAGTTACTCTGCGGGGGGGAAGACCCAGTACTTC.

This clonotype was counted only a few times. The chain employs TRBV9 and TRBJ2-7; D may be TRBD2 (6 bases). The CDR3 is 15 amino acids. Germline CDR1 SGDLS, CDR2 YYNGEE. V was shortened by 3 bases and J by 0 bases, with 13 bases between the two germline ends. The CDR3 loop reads CASSAGAHLSYEQYF. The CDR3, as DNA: TGTGCCAGCAGCGCGGGAGCCCACCTCTCCTACGAGCAGTACTTC.

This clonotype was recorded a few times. CDR3 region: CASSFRQDDDEQFF. In nucleotides, the CDR3 is TGCGCCAGCAGCTTCCGACAGGACGACGATGAGCAGTTCTTC. The chain carries TRBV4-1 and TRBJ2-1; tentatively, D is TRBD1 (6 bases). V was shortened by 5 bases and J by 8 bases, with 16 bases between the two germline ends. Looked up from germline, CDR1 is MGHRA and CDR2 is YSYEKL. CDR3 length: 14 residues.

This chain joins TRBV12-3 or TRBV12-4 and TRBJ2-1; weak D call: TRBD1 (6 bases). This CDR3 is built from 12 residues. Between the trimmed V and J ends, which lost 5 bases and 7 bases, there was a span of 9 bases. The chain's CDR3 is CASSTTGNEQFF. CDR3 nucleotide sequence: TGTGCCAGCAGTACGACAGGTAATGAGCAGTTCTTC.

Here the CDR3 reads CASSRGLGVKDTQYF. The CDR3 DNA follows: TGTGCCAGCAGCCGTGGACTAGGAGTGAAAGATACGCAGTATTTT. The J gene is TRBJ2-3, the V gene TRBV11-2; 7 bases fit TRBD2. The CDR3 loop spans 15 amino acids. The germline V gene encodes CDR1 SGHAT and CDR2 FQNNGV. Trimming removed 5 bases from V and 5 bases from J; junction bases left unmatched: 10.

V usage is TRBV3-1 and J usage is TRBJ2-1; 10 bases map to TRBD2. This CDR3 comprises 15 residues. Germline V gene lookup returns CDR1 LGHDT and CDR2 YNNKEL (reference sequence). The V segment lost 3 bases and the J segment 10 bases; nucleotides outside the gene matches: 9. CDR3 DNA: TGTGCCAGCAGCCATAAGGGGCTAGCGGGAGTCGAGCAGTTCTTC. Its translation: CASSHKGLAGVEQFF.

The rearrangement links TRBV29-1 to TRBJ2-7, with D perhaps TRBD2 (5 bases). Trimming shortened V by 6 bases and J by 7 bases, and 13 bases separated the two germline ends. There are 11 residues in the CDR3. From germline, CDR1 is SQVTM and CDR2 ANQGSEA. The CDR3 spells CSVTETGEQYF. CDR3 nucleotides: TGCAGCGTGACCGAGACGGGGGAGCAGTACTTC.

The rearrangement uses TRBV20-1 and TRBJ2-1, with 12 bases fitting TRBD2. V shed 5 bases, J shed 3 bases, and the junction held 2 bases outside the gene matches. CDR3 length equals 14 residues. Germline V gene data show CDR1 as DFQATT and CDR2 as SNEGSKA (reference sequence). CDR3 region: CSALTSGSYNEQFF. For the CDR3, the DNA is TGCAGTGCTCTGACTAGCGGGAGCTACAATGAGCAGTTCTTC.